The clone carrying this T cell receptor (beta chain) was seen repeatedly, ten times or more. The sample originates from a study of T-cell memory formation after mild COVID-19. TCRdb re-called the 5' RACE reads through MiXCR, storing one row per CDR3 protein. The sample consists of hundreds of thousands of distinct CDR3 sequences, around 17% of them appearing once. Germline V gene lookup returns CDR1 MNHEY and CDR2 SVGEGT. CDR3 length: 12 amino acids. The V end lost 8 bases, the J end lost 6 bases, and 12 bases lay between the germline ends. The sequencing input was PBMCs or a T cell subset sorted from them (not recorded which). The origin of this receptor is an adult woman who had mild COVID-19 (a few samples of this study predate the infection). Cell type and time point are not known. The rearrangement joins TRBV6-2 or TRBV6-3 to TRBJ2-3; maybe TRBD2 (5 bases). This chain's CDR3 is CASGLAIDTQYF. In DNA form, the CDR3 reads TGTGCCAGCGGATTAGCGATTGATACGCAGTATTTT.